This TCR beta chain stems from a study of cytomegalovirus exposure and HLA in healthy donors. Findings and caveats of the study: The availability of immune exposure information extended only to CMV serostatus. A link between a missense DCLRE1C variant and TCR beta V- and J-gene trimming emerged from a later analysis.

The CDR3 runs to 15 residues. CDR1 is MGHRA and CDR2 is YSYEKL in the germline V gene. Trimming pared 0 bases from V and 4 bases from J, leaving 12 bases between. While unrecorded immune exposures were likely, the donors were nominally healthy when sampled. On this clone: Its antigen is undetermined.

The PCR contained 60 Vbeta and 13 Jbeta primers. The method was immunoSEQ multiplex PCR; TCRdb's version includes in-frame clones alone and lacks a portion of them. The profile covers 150,000 or so clones, with around 84% appearing a single time and roughly 2.4% taken by the ten largest. The chain combines TRBV4-1 with TRBJ1-2; D uncertain. Sequenced material: PBMCs. The receptor's source is a man aged 50-59 years in good health and CMV-seronegative. Here the CDR3 reads CASSQDPAGPYGYTF. CDR3 DNA sequence: TGCGCCAGCAGCCAAGATCCGGCGGGTCCCTATGGCTACACCTTC.